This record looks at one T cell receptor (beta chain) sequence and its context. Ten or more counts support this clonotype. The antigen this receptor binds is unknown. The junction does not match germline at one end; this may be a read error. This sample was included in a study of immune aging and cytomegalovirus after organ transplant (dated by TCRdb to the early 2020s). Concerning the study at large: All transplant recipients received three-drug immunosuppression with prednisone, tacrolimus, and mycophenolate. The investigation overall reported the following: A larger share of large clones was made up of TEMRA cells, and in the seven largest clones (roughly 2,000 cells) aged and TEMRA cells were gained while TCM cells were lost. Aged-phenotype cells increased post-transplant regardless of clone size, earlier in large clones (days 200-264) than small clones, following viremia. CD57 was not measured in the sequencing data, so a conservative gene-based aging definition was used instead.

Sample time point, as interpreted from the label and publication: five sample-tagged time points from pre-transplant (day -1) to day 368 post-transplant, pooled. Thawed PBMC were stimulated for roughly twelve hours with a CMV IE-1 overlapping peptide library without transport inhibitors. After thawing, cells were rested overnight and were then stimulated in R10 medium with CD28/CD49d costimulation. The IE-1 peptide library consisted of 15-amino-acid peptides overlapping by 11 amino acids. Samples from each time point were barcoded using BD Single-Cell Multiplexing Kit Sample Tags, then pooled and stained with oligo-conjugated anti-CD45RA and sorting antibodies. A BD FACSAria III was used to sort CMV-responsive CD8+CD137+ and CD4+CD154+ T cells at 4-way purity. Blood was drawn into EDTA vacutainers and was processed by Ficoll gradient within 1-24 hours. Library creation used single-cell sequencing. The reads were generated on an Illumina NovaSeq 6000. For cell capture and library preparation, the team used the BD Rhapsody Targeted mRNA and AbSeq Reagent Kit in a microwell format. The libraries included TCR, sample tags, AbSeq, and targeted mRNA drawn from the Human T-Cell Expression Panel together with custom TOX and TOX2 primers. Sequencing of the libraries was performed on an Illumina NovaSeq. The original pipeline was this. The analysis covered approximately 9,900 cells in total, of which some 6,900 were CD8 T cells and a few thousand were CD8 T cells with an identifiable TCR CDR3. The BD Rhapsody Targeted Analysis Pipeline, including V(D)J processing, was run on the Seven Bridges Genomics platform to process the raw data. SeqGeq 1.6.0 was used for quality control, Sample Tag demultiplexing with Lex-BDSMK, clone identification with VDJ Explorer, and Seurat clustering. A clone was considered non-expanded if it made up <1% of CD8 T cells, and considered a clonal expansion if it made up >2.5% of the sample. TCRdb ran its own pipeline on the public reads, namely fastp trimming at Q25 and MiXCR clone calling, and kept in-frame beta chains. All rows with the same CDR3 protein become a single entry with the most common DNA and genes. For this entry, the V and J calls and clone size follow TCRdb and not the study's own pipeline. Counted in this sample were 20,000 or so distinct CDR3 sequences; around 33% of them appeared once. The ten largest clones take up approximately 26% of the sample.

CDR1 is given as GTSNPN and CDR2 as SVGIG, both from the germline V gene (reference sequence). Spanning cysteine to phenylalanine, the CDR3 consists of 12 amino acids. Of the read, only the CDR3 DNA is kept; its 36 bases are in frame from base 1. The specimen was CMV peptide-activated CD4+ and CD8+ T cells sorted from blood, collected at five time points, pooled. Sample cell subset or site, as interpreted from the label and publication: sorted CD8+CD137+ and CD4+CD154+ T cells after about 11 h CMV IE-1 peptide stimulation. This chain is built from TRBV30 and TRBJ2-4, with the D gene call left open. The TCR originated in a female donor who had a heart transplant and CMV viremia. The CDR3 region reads CAWSLVQGPQGF. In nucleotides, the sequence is TGTGCCTGGAGCCTTGTCCAAGGCCCGCAAGGCTTC.